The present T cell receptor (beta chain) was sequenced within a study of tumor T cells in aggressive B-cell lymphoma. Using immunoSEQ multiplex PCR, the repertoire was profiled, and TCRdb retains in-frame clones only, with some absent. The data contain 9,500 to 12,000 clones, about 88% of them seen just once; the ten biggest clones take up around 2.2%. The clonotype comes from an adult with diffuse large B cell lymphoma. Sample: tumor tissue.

CDR3 region: CASSTSWATGYTF. The CDR3, as DNA: TGTGCCAGCAGCACCTCCTGGGCGACCGGCTACACCTTC. The gene calls are TRBV5-5 and TRBJ1-2; D gene uncertain. Germline lookup yields CDR1 SGHKS and CDR2 YYEKEE (reference sequence). V was trimmed by 4 bases and J by 8 bases, leaving 15 bases between them. CDR3 length: 13 residues.